This TCR beta chain was sequenced during a study of cytomegalovirus exposure and HLA in healthy donors. Overall study: In an earlier analysis, 90 million to 120 million unique TCR beta sequences were found from 150 million to 200 million T cells. Study-wide results and caveats: Diagnosis of cytomegalovirus status made by the classifier reportedly showed high specificity and sensitivity. Data from an earlier analysis indicated that most TCR beta V segments were productive either about 87% or about 30% of the time.

Amplification used 60 Vbeta primers and 13 Jbeta primers. Produced via immunoSEQ multiplex PCR; TCRdb's table is partial and in-frame only. This table holds over 55,000 clones. The germline CDR1 and CDR2 sequences are SEHNR and FQNEAQ (reference sequence). The CDR3 runs 15 residues. J was trimmed by 8 bases and V by 5 bases; bases with no gene match: 9. A word on this clone: Its antigen is as yet unknown.

Sequencing used PBMCs. J is TRBJ1-4 and V is TRBV7-9, with 9 bases aligning to TRBD1. The clonotype originates from a male donor in good health and CMV-seronegative. CDR3 sequence reads: CASSRPRDRVEKLFF. In DNA, the CDR3 is TGTGCCAGCAGCCGCCCCCGGGACAGGGTGGAAAAACTGTTTTTT.